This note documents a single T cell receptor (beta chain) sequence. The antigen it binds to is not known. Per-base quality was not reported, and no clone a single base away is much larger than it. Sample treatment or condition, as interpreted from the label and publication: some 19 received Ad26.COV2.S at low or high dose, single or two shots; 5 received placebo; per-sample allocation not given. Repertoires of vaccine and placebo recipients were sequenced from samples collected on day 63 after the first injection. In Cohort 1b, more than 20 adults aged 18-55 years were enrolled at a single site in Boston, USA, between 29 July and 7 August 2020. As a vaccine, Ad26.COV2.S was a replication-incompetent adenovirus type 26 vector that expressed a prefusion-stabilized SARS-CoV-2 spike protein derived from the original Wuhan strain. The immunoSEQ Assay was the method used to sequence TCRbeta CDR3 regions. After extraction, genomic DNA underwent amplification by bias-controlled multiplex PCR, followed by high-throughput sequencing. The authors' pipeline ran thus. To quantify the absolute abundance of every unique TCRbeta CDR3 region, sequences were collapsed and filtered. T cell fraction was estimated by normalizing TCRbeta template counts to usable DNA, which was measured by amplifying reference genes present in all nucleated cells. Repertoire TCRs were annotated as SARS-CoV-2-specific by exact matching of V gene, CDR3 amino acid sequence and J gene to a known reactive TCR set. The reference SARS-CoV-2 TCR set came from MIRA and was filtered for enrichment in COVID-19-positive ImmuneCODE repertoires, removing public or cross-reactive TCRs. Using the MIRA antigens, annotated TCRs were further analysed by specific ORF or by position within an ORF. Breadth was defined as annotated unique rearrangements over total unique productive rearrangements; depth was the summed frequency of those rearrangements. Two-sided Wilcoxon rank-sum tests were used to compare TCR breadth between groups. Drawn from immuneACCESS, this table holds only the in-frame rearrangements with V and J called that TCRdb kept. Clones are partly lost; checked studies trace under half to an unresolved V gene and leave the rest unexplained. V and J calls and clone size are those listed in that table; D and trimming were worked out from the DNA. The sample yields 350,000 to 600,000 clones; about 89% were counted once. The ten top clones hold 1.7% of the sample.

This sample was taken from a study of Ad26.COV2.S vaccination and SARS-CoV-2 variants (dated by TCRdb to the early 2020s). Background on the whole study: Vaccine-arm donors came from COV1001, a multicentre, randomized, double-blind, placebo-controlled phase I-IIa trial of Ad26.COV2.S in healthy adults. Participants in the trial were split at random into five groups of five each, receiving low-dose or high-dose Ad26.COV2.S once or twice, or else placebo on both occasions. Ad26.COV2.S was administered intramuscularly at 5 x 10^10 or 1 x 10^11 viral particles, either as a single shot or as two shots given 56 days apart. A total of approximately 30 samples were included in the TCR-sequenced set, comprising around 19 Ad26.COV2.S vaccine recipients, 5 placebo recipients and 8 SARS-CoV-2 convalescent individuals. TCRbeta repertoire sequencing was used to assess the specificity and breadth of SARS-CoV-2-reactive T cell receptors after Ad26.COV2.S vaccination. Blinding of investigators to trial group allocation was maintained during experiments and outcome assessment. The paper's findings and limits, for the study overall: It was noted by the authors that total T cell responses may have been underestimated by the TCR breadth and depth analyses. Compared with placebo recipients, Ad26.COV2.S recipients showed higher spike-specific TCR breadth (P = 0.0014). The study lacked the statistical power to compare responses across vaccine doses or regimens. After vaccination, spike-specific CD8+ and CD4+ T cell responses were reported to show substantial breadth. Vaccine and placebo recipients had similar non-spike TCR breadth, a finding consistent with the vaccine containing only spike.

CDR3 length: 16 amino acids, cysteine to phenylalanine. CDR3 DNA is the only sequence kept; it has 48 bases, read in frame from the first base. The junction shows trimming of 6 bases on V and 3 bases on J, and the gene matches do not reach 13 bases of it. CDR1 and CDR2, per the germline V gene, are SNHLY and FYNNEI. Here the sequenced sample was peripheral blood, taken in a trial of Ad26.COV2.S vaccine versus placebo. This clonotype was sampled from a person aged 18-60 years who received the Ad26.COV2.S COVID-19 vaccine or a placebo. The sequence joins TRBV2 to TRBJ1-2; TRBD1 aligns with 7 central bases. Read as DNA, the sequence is TGTGCCAGCAGGGGACAGACTAGAAGAACGCACTATGGCTACACCTTC. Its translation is CASRGQTRRTHYGYTF.